This T cell receptor beta chain was recorded in a study of blood T cell repertoires in COVID-19. On the study more broadly: Some COVID-19 samples were acute and others convalescent; all came from the United States, Italy and Spain. PBMCs, B-cell-depleted T cells, or T cells were the source of the cDNA or gDNA that made up the material.

In the original analysis: Nucleated cell counts were estimated from reference gene primer amplification. Here immunoSEQ multiplex PCR was the method, and the copy in TCRdb shows in-frame clones only, minus some. Clone size and the V and J calls come from that table; the DNA yielded D and trimming. The data contain 100,000 or so clones, 85% to 90% of them singletons. This TCR came from a woman older than 75 with acute or convalescent COVID-19. The sequenced sample was peripheral blood.

The CDR3 DNA follows: TGTGCCAGCAGCTCGCGGGTCTACGAGCAGTACTTC. The encoded protein is CASSSRVYEQYF. This chain joins TRBV12-3 or TRBV12-4 and TRBJ2-7, with D perhaps matching TRBD2 (5 bases). Trimming pared 6 bases from V and 3 bases from J, leaving 9 bases between. The CDR3 contains 12 residues.